A selection of T cell receptor beta chains follows, all from one sample in a study of breast tumors, draining lymph nodes, adjacent tissues. TCRdb recomputed calls from the multiplex PCR reads with MiXCR, one row per CDR3 protein. The sample carries over 200,000 distinct CDR3 sequences, 32% recorded once. The sample taken for sequencing was axillary lymph node tissue. These receptors all come from a female donor with breast cancer. Some clones in this sample may be carry-over from other donors' samples. The CDR3 runs from the conserved cysteine through the conserved F or W. D genes are given only for firm matches. Only some rows state a clone size, as once, few, many or a class for expanded clones.

TRBV11-2	TRBJ2-1	TRBD2	many	TGTGCCAGCAGCTTAGCCGGTCTAGCGGAGGGTATTACCTACAATGAGCAGTTCTTC	CASSLAGLAEGITYNEQFF
TRBV5-6	TRBJ2-5	TRBD2	many	TGTGCCAGCAGCTTGGTGGTTAGCGGGAGGACCCAGTACTTC	CASSLVVSGRTQYF
TRBV27	TRBJ1-5	.	many	TGTGCCAGCAGTAAAAGGGTCTGGGAGGATCAGCCCCAGCATTTT	CASSKRVWEDQPQHF
TRBV6-5	TRBJ2-7	TRBD2	many	TGTGCCAGCAGCTGGACTAGCGGGAGGTACGAGCAGTACTTC	CASSWTSGRYEQYF
TRBV3-1	TRBJ1-2	TRBD1	.	TGTGCCAGCAGCCAGTGGACAGGGTATCCTGGCTACACCTTC	CASSQWTGYPGYTF
TRBV7-9	TRBJ2-5	.	many	TGTGCCAGCAGCCCCCGACGGGGGAGTGGGTTTTGGTTACCCCAAGAGACCCAGTACTTC	CASSPRRGSGFWLPQETQYF
TRBV2	TRBJ1-4	.	many	TGTGCCAGCGTTGGTGGGGTTGAAAAACTGTTTTTT	CASVGGVEKLFF
TRBV12-3/TRBV12-4	TRBJ1-4	.	.	TGTGCCAGCAGAGGAGCGCTAGCGGGAGAAAAACTGTTTTTT	CASRGALAGEKLFF
TRBV10-3	TRBJ2-2	.	many	TGTGCCATCAGAGACACCGGGGAGCTGTTTTTT	CAIRDTGELFF
TRBV5-1	TRBJ2-7	TRBD2	.	TGCGCCAGCAGCTTTGGAGCGGGGACCTACGAGCAGTACTTC	CASSFGAGTYEQYF
TRBV30	TRBJ1-5	.	many	TGTGCCTGGAGCCAGGGCGATGCAAGCAATCAGCCCCAGCATTTT	CAWSQGDASNQPQHF
TRBV9	TRBJ1-4	.	once	TGTGCCAGCAGCTCTACCGGAGACAAACTGTTTTTT	CASSSTGDKLFF
TRBV6-6	TRBJ1-6	.	many	TGTGCCAGCAGCCCCGTTAGGGGGGGGAGGGGGAATTCACCCCTCCACTTT	CASSPVRGGRGNSPLHF
TRBV6-5	TRBJ2-2	TRBD2	.	TGTGCCAGCAGTCACGGGAGGGGAAAATTAGGGGAGCTGTTTTTT	CASSHGRGKLGELFF
TRBV9	TRBJ2-1	.	.	TGTGCCAGCAGCGTAGGGGGGACAAACAATGAGCAGTTCTTC	CASSVGGTNNEQFF
TRBV7-2	TRBJ2-2	.	many	TGTGCCAGCAGCTTGGTAGCGAACACCGGGGAGCTGTTTTTT	CASSLVANTGELFF
TRBV30	TRBJ2-3	.	many	TGTGCCTGGAAGCAGACTAGCACAGATACGCAGTATTTT	CAWKQTSTDTQYF
TRBV7-9	TRBJ2-2	TRBD1	.	TGTGCCAGCAGCCAGGGCGGGGGACAGGGCTACACCGGGCAGCTGTTTTTT	CASSQGGGQGYTGQLFF
TRBV20-1	TRBJ1-2	TRBD1	many	TGCAGTGCTGGGGGTTGGGACAGCCTTGGCTACACCTTC	CSAGGWDSLGYTF
TRBV7-2	TRBJ2-1	TRBD1	.	TGTGCCAGCAGCTTAGGGACAGGGGAGTATGAGCAGTTCTTC	CASSLGTGEYEQFF
TRBV7-6	TRBJ1-5	.	.	TGTGCCAGCAGCTTTAGCGGGGGGAGCACAGATACGCAGCATTTT	CASSFSGGSTDTQHF
TRBV6-5	TRBJ2-1	.	many	TGTGCCAGCAGTTACTCGAGGGCACAGGGCAATGAGCAGTTCTTC	CASSYSRAQGNEQFF
TRBV28	TRBJ1-2	.	many	TGTGCCAGCTGGTGGGGGTATGGCTACACCTTC	CASWWGYGYTF
TRBV11-1	TRBJ1-1	.	.	TGTGCCAGCAGCTTGTACGGGCGGATGAACACTGAAGCTTTCTTT	CASSLYGRMNTEAFF
TRBV13	TRBJ2-7	.	many	TGTGCCAGCAGCTCCACAACAGGGAGGTACGAGCAGTACTTC	CASSSTTGRYEQYF
TRBV20-1	TRBJ2-3	TRBD2	.	TGCAGGGCAACTAGCGGGAGTGCAGATACGCAGTATTTT	CRATSGSADTQYF
TRBV2	TRBJ2-1	TRBD2	many	TGTGCCAGCGGAGGACTAGCGGGAGCTTTAGATGAGCAGTTCTTC	CASGGLAGALDEQFF
TRBV20-1	TRBJ1-6	.	.	TGCAGTGCTAGAGATACGAGGGGGAATTCACCCCTCCACTTT	CSARDTRGNSPLHF
TRBV20-1	TRBJ2-3	TRBD2	many	TGCAGTGCGAACGAGCGGGAGGTTTTCGATACGCAGTATTTT	CSANEREVFDTQYF
TRBV20-1	TRBJ1-5	TRBD1	many	TGCAGTGCTCACACTTGGGGGACAGGGTTGAATCAGCCCCAGCATTTT	CSAHTWGTGLNQPQHF
TRBV2	TRBJ1-1	.	.	TGTGCCGGCAGTGTCGCGGCGGACACTGAAGCTTTCTTT	CAGSVAADTEAFF
TRBV9	TRBJ2-6	TRBD1	.	TGTGCCAGCAGCGTGACAGGGGGCTTTAACACCGGCGCCAACGTCCTGACTTTC	CASSVTGGFNTGANVLTF
TRBV7-3	TRBJ2-3	.	.	TGTGCCAGCAGGTTCTTAGGTAGCTGGAGGGATACGCAGTATTTT	CASRFLGSWRDTQYF
TRBV24-1	TRBJ2-1	.	once	TGTGCCACCAGTGATCGACGCGGCAGGGACAATGGGCAGTTCTTC	CATSDRRGRDNGQFF
TRBV11-2	TRBJ2-3	TRBD1	.	TGTGCCAGCGGCCTAGGACAGGGCCCCACAGATACGCAGTATTTT	CASGLGQGPTDTQYF
TRBV4-2	TRBJ2-7	.	many	TGTGCCAGCAGCCAAACCCAGGGGACCCACGAGCAGTACTTC	CASSQTQGTHEQYF
TRBV20-1	TRBJ2-1	TRBD2	.	TGCAGTGCTCCCGGGACTAGCGGATACACTGAGCAGTTCTTC	CSAPGTSGYTEQFF
TRBV7-3	TRBJ2-3	.	many	TGTGCCAGCAGCGCGCCCGTAGATACGCAGTATTTT	CASSAPVDTQYF
TRBV5-1	TRBJ1-2	.	once	TGTGCCAGCAGCTTTGCGGGCAGGTCGCGCTACACCTTC	CASSFAGRSRYTF
TRBV2	TRBJ2-7	.	many	TGTGCCAGCAGTGAATGGGTGGAACACGCCTACGAGCAGTACTTC	CASSEWVEHAYEQYF
TRBV20-1	TRBJ2-4	TRBD2	few	TGCAGTGCTAGAGATCTAAGGACTAGCGCGATGGTGAGAAACATTCAGTACTTC	CSARDLRTSAMVRNIQYF
TRBV5-6	TRBJ2-1	.	many	TGTGCCAGCAGCTTTTTGGCAGGCAATGAGCAGTTCTTC	CASSFLAGNEQFF
TRBV12-3/TRBV12-4	TRBJ2-5	.	many	TGTGCCAGCAGCCCGCTCCCCGAAATGCAAGAGACCCAGTACTTC	CASSPLPEMQETQYF
TRBV29-1	TRBJ2-1	TRBD2	.	TGCAGCGTTCTTCTAGCGGGAGGGTATTACAATGAGCAGTTCTTC	CSVLLAGGYYNEQFF
TRBV12-3/TRBV12-4	TRBJ1-2	TRBD1	many	TGTGCCAGCAGTCCACAGGGGGCGCGTTATGGCTACACCTTC	CASSPQGARYGYTF
TRBV19	TRBJ2-5	TRBD2	many	TGTGCCAGTAGCAAAGGGACTAGCGGAAAAGAGACCCAGTACTTC	CASSKGTSGKETQYF